The present T cell receptor (beta chain) was sequenced within a study of cytomegalovirus exposure and HLA in healthy donors. Study results and caveats: Associated with cytomegalovirus, according to the listing, were around 170 TCR beta chains. In an earlier analysis, in under 700 donors, most V segments appeared productive either ~87% or ~30% of the time. The authors reported that TCR beta sequences could predict HLA-A and HLA-B alleles. These predictions were accurate for most subjects in the first cohort.

The CDR3 has 14 residues. In germline, CDR1 is SQVTM, CDR2 ANQGSEA. Trimming cost V 5 bases and J 3 bases; bases outside gene matches: 6. The PCR contained 60 Vbeta and 13 Jbeta primers. Profiling relied on immunoSEQ multiplex PCR, and the TCRdb table lists in-frame clones only, not all of them. Of tens of thousands of clones listed, around 60% are singletons. Details on this clone: Antigen unknown.

The TCR originated in a male donor in good health and CMV-seropositive. The V call is TRBV29-1, the J call TRBJ2-3, with 9 bases lining up with TRBD1. Sequencing input: PBMCs. The CDR3 loop reads CSVSGTGMTDTQYF. The CDR3 nucleotides are TGCAGCGTTTCCGGGACAGGGATGACAGATACGCAGTATTTT.